The 19 T cell receptor beta chains in this list originate from one sample, sequenced in a study of blood T cell repertoires in COVID-19. Clones were read by immunoSEQ multiplex PCR, and TCRdb kept only the in-frame ones, dropping some. In the table there are 200,000 to 250,000 clones, about 85% of which are singletons. Sequencing was carried out using peripheral blood. These TCRs come from a man in his fifties or sixties who had recovered from COVID-19.

The CDR3 loop reads CASSRAEPNTEAFF. The DNA of the CDR3 is TGTGCCAGCAGTCGTGCTGAGCCGAACACTGAAGCTTTCTTT. The chain carries TRBV28 and TRBJ1-1; the D is unclear. Per germline, CDR1 MDHEN and CDR2 SYDVKM. The V end lost 5 bases, the J end lost 1 base, and 11 bases lay between the germline ends. This CDR3 has 14 amino acids.

The V gene is TRBV12-3 or TRBV12-4, the J gene TRBJ1-1; D call uncertain. The germline V and J ends were trimmed by 3 bases and 7 bases, with 9 bases remaining between them. This CDR3 spans 12 amino acids. CDR3 sequence (DNA): TGTGCCAGCAGTTTTTCGGGTTTTGAAGCTTTCTTT. Translating it yields CASSFSGFEAFF.

This clone was picked up a small number of times. V and J are TRBV6-5 and TRBJ1-2; maybe TRBD1 (5 bases). Trimming left V 2 bases short and J 7 bases short, with 14 bases between. Germline V gives CDR1 MNHEY, CDR2 SVGAGI. The length of the CDR3 is 14 residues. DNA of the CDR3: TGTGCCAGCAGTTACAGGGGACCGGGGGGTGGCTACACCTTC. This gives the protein CASSYRGPGGGYTF.

The chain combines TRBV4-1 with TRBJ2-7, with D maybe TRBD1 (5 bases). CDR1 MGHRA and CDR2 YSYEKL come from the germline V gene. This CDR3 spans 15 amino acids. With 2 bases removed from V and 0 bases from J, the gap between germline ends came to 11 bases. CDR3 in amino acids: CASSQRKDNSYEQYF. CDR3 coding DNA: TGCGCCAGCAGCCAAAGGAAGGACAACTCCTACGAGCAGTACTTC.

The chain uses TRBV2 and TRBJ2-7, with D possibly matching TRBD1 (5 bases). Trimming removed 8 bases at V and 0 bases at J, with 11 bases between. Germline loops: CDR1 SNHLY, CDR2 FYNNEI. CDR3 length: 13 residues. In DNA, the CDR3 is TGTGCCAGCCAGAGGCAGGGCTCCTACGAGCAGTACTTC. This gives the protein CASQRQGSYEQYF.

The rearrangement links TRBV6-1 to TRBJ1-6; no definite D call. This CDR3 region has 15 residues. V dropped 2 bases and J dropped 0 bases, with 5 bases sitting between them. CDR1 and CDR2 from the germline V gene are MNHNS and SASEGT. CDR3 coding DNA: TGTGCCAGCAGTGAACCAGTCTCCTATAATTCACCCCTCCACTTT. This translates into CASSEPVSYNSPLHF.

The V call is TRBV28, the J call TRBJ2-1; 10 bases are shared with TRBD2. The germline gives CDR1 MDHEN, CDR2 SYDVKM. Trimming removed 5 bases from V and 2 bases from J; junction bases left unmatched: 9. This CDR3 spans 17 amino acids. DNA of the CDR3: TGTGCCAGCAGTCCCTCAGGAGCGGGAGGGCCCTACAATGAGCAGTTCTTC. Protein product: CASSPSGAGGPYNEQFF.

This clone was seen a single time. The chain employs TRBV6-5 and TRBJ2-7; 12 bases are a match to TRBD2. V lost 6 bases and J lost 2; bases outside the gene matches: 5. The germline CDR1 and CDR2 sequences are MNHEY and SVGAGI. The CDR3 contains 15 residues. The CDR3 loop is CASSGRLAGAYEQYF. CDR3 DNA: TGTGCCAGCAGCGGGAGACTAGCGGGAGCCTACGAGCAGTACTTC.

V and J are TRBV27 and TRBJ1-1; 7 positions match TRBD1. CDR1 is MNHEY and CDR2 is SMNVEV in the germline V gene (reference sequence). With 2 bases clipped from V and 3 bases from J, the junction kept 6 bases outside the gene matches. This CDR3 is 15 amino acids long. The CDR3 reads CASSLRQGVDTEAFF. The CDR3 DNA is TGTGCCAGCAGTTTACGCCAGGGGGTAGACACTGAAGCTTTCTTT.

The rearrangement links TRBV9 to TRBJ2-1, with TRBD2 matching 12 bases. J lost 1 base, V lost 3 bases, and 8 bases had no gene match. Germline V gene lookup returns CDR1 SGDLS and CDR2 YYNGEE. The CDR3 runs 18 residues. CDR3 protein: CASSALHGLAGSYNEQFF. The DNA for the CDR3 is TGTGCCAGCAGCGCTCTCCATGGACTAGCGGGATCCTACAATGAGCAGTTCTTC.

V and J are TRBV14 and TRBJ2-7, with 15 bases lining up with TRBD2. The germline CDR1 and CDR2 sequences are SGHDN and FVKESK. After removal of 1 base from V and 6 bases from J, the junction contained 7 bases not matched to a gene. This CDR3 is built from 17 residues. CDR3 amino acids: CASSQGGLAGGYGEQYF. DNA for the CDR3: TGTGCCAGCAGCCAAGGGGGACTAGCGGGAGGTTATGGCGAGCAGTACTTC. The full variable domain, in which reference TRBV14 and TRBJ2-7 provide the parts outside the CDR3, is EAGVTQFPSHSVIEKGQTVTLRCDPISGHDNLYWYRRVMGKEIKFLLHFVKESKQDESGMPNNRFLAERTGGTYSTLKVQPAELEDSGVYFCASSQGGLAGGYGEQYFGPGTRLTVT.

The rearrangement uses TRBV21-1 and TRBJ2-7; the table's TRBD1 call for D was not verified on the DNA. TRBV21-1 is termed a pseudogene. This CDR3 spans 15 amino acids. In DNA form, the CDR3 reads TGTGCCAGCAGCAACCCTTCCGACAGGCTCTACGAGCAGTACTTC. Amino acids: CASSNPSDRLYEQYF.

This chain joins TRBV5-1 and TRBJ2-4, with D maybe TRBD1 (6 bases). The CDR3 is made up of 14 amino acids. V lost 0 bases and J 5 bases, leaving 9 bases between the germline ends. Germline-derived CDR1 and CDR2 are SGHRS and YFSETQ. The CDR3, as DNA: TGCGCCAGCAGCTTGGGGGGGCCCCAAAACATTCAGTACTTC. Residues: CASSLGGPQNIQYF.

This chain joins TRBV24-1 and TRBJ2-7; TRBD2 is a possible D gene (6 bases). The V gene lost 4 bases and the J gene lost 2 bases, with 14 bases spanning the gap. The CDR3 is made up of 15 amino acids. Germline V gene sequence: CDR1 KGHDR, CDR2 SFDVKD. CDR3 bases: TGTGCCACCAGTGACCCAAGACTAGGAGCCTACGAGCAGTACTTC. Translation gives CATSDPRLGAYEQYF.

The chain carries TRBV5-4 and TRBJ2-1; D remains ambiguous. The CDR3 totals 12 residues. V shed 3 bases and J shed 7 bases, with 8 bases lying between them. CDR1 SGHNT and CDR2 YYREEE come from the germline V gene (reference sequence). This CDR3 is CASSSDSNEQFF. The DNA of the CDR3 is TGTGCCAGCAGCTCAGACTCGAATGAGCAGTTCTTC.

The V and J genes are TRBV6-5 and TRBJ2-5; TRBD1 might be the D (5 bases). This CDR3 contains 13 residues. The V end lost 5 bases, the J end lost 2 bases, and 9 bases lay between the germline ends. Germline V gene lookup returns CDR1 MNHEY and CDR2 SVGAGI. This chain's CDR3 is CASSRQIQETQYF. CDR3 DNA: TGTGCCAGCAGTAGACAGATACAAGAGACCCAGTACTTC.

The chain employs TRBV19 and TRBJ2-2, with D possibly being TRBD1 (6 bases). Germline V gene lookup returns CDR1 LNHDA and CDR2 SQIVND (reference sequence). V lost 11 bases to trimming and J lost 7 bases, with 17 bases between them. The CDR3 extends over 13 amino acids. DNA of the CDR3: TGTGCCGCCCGGTGGGGGCCAGGCGGGGAGCTGTTTTTT. Residues: CAARWGPGGELFF.

Only a few counts were recorded for this clone. The CDR3 nucleotides are TGTGCCAGCAGCTCCTCCGGGACATTTGGCTACACCTTC. Translating gives CASSSSGTFGYTF. The J gene is TRBJ1-2, the V gene TRBV11-2; D is perhaps TRBD1 (6 bases). Looked up from germline, CDR1 is SGHAT and CDR2 is FQNNGV. This CDR3 spans 13 amino acids. V gave up 4 bases and J gave up 7 bases, with 13 bases separating them.

The rearrangement uses TRBV11-2 and TRBJ2-5; D unresolved. In germline, CDR1 is SGHAT, CDR2 FQNNGV. The CDR3 loop spans 11 amino acids. Trimming cost V 5 bases and J 8 bases, with 9 bases left between them. The DNA of the CDR3 is TGTGCCAGCAGCCAAACCTATACCCAGTACTTC. It specifies CASSQTYTQYF.